The present entry profiles one TCR beta chain with its context. Antigen unknown. In terms of origin and age, donors were healthy Caucasian individuals from Russia aged roughly 6 to 95. The entry originates in a study of blood T cells in healthy people across ages. Notes on the study in general: Without sorted subsets, naive and antigen-experienced compartments could not be conclusively compared.

A second 7 to 11 cycle PCR used barcoded and J-beta primers. In TCRdb, the 5' RACE reads were re-called with MiXCR into one record per CDR3 protein. This table holds 1.5 million to 2 million distinct CDR3 sequences, about 50% found once. Sequencing was performed on blood. The source of this sequence is a woman aged 40 to 50 in good health.

The CDR3 region is CASGQGAIQYF. The DNA for the CDR3 is TGTGCCAGCGGCCAGGGGGCCATTCAGTACTTC. This chain uses TRBV6-5 with TRBJ2-4, with 8 bases fitting TRBD1. The CDR3 sequence is 11 residues long. From germline, CDR1 is MNHEY and CDR2 SVGAGI. V shed 8 bases, J shed 9 bases, and the junction held 3 bases outside the gene matches.